One and the same sample provided the 20 T cell receptor beta chains below, sequenced in a study of response to subunit inactivated influenza vaccine. TCRdb re-analysed the RT-PCR reads in MiXCR, keeping a single row per CDR3 protein. The sample lists about 700,000 distinct CDR3 sequences; approximately 14% were seen once. This specimen consisted of PBMCs from blood, obtained 14 days before vaccination. These receptors were obtained from a man between 45 and 60 years old who received an inactivated influenza vaccine.

The chain is built from TRBV5-1 and TRBJ2-6; TRBD1 matches at 8 bases. This CDR3 spans 17 amino acids. The V gene end was trimmed by 4 bases and the J gene end by 5 bases; junction bases not matched to a gene: 11. Germline V gene data show CDR1 as SGHRS and CDR2 as YFSETQ. CDR3 loop: CASSTGTGYRWANVLTF. For the CDR3, the DNA is TGCGCCAGCAGCACCGGGACAGGATACCGGTGGGCCAACGTCCTGACTTTC.

This clonotype was counted between two and nine times. The chain carries TRBV11-3 and TRBJ2-5; D might be TRBD1 or TRBD2, each matching 5 bases. V lost 6 bases to trimming and J lost 3 bases, with 11 bases between them. This CDR3 has 13 amino acids. Germline V gene lookup returns CDR1 SGHNT and CDR2 YENEEA. The CDR3 here is CASSLGEKETQYF. The DNA of the CDR3 is TGTGCCAGCAGTCTGGGGGAAAAAGAGACCCAGTACTTC.

This clonotype was seen at least ten times. J is TRBJ2-7 and V is TRBV27, with 8 bases aligning to TRBD1. The CDR3 sequence is 12 residues long. Germline V lookup: CDR1 MNHEY, CDR2 SMNVEV (reference sequence). Losses at the gene ends were 5 bases for V and 11 bases for J; bases not matched to a gene: 8. CDR3: CASSLSGQGEYF. In nucleotides, the CDR3 is TGTGCCAGCAGTCTTTCAGGACAGGGCGAGTACTTC.

This clonotype showed up many times. The CDR3 region has the DNA TGTGCCAGCAGTTTCAACCGTGAAGCTTTCTTT. This encodes CASSFNREAFF. The genes are TRBV28 and TRBJ1-1; D uncertain. Trimming shortened V by 3 bases and J by 7 bases, and 6 bases separated the two germline ends. The CDR3 runs to 11 residues. Per germline, CDR1 MDHEN and CDR2 SYDVKM.

The rearrangement links TRBV5-1 to TRBJ2-5, with TRBD2 identical over 9 bases. CDR1 SGHRS and CDR2 YFSETQ come from the germline V gene. There are 16 residues in the CDR3. V gave up 3 bases and J gave up 5 bases; unmatched junction bases: 11. The CDR3 nucleotides read TGCGCCAGCAGCTGGGGGCGCGGGAGGGCCTCGGAGACCCAGTACTTC. It specifies CASSWGRGRASETQYF.

In this sample, this clonotype turned up a few times. The J gene is TRBJ2-2, the V gene TRBV28; the match to TRBD2 covers 8 bases. After removal of 6 bases from V and 1 base from J, the junction contained 7 bases not matched to a gene. The CDR3 has 16 amino acids. Looked up from germline, CDR1 is MDHEN and CDR2 is SYDVKM. CDR3 DNA sequence: TGTGCCAGCAGGACTATAGCGGGGAAGAACACCGGGGAGCTGTTTTTT. This gives the protein CASRTIAGKNTGELFF.

The J gene is TRBJ1-5, the V gene TRBV12-3 or TRBV12-4; D may be TRBD1 (6 bases). CDR3 length: 13 amino acids. CDR3 in amino acids: CATQGDSNQPQHF. CDR3 DNA: TGTGCGACACAGGGTGACAGCAATCAGCCCCAGCATTTT.

The DNA of the CDR3 is TGCGCCAGCAGCTCGAGAGGGACAGGCTATGGTGGGGAGCTGTTTTTT. This translates into CASSSRGTGYGGELFF. V usage is TRBV5-1 and J usage is TRBJ2-2; 8 bases match TRBD1. Germline loops: CDR1 SGHRS, CDR2 YFSETQ. This CDR3 has 16 amino acids. V gave up 3 bases and J gave up 8 bases; unmatched junction bases: 12. Based on the CDR3 plus reference TRBV5-1 and TRBJ2-2, the full variable domain is KAGVTQTPRYLIKTRGQQVTLSCSPISGHRSVSWYQQTPGQGLQFLFEYFSETQRNKGNFPGRFSGRQFSNSRSEMNVSTLELGDSALYLCASSSRGTGYGGELFFGEGSRLTVL.

The chain couples TRBV12-3 or TRBV12-4 to TRBJ2-3; TRBD2 agrees at 13 bases. J gave up 0 bases and V 7 bases, and 10 bases lay outside the gene matches. The CDR3 extends over 18 amino acids. CDR3 sequence reads: CASTQRLAGGASTDTQYF. CDR3 coding DNA: TGTGCCAGCACCCAGAGACTAGCGGGGGGTGCTAGCACAGATACGCAGTATTTT.

At least ten counts were recorded for this clonotype. V usage is TRBV7-3 and J usage is TRBJ2-2, with D unclear. The CDR3 loop spans 12 amino acids. Germline loops: CDR1 SGHTA, CDR2 FQGTGA. Trimming stripped 3 bases from V and 6 bases from J, with 5 bases between. CDR3 in amino acids: CASSFPPGELFF. CDR3 in DNA: TGTGCCAGCAGCTTCCCCCCCGGGGAGCTGTTTTTT.

This clonotype appeared many times. The rearrangement uses TRBV6-2 or TRBV6-3 and TRBJ2-7; 8 bases line up with TRBD1. Trimming cost V 6 bases and J 0 bases; bases outside gene matches: 10. Per germline, CDR1 MNHEY and CDR2 SVGEGT. The CDR3 totals 16 residues. CDR3 in amino acids: CASSRTGQASSYEQYF. Written as DNA, the CDR3 is TGTGCCAGCAGCCGAACGGGACAGGCAAGCTCCTACGAGCAGTACTTC.

The V call is TRBV7-9, the J call TRBJ2-7; 10 nucleotides align to TRBD1. Germline V lookup: CDR1 SEHNR, CDR2 FQNEAQ (reference sequence). Trimming cost V 5 bases and J 3 bases; bases outside gene matches: 10. The CDR3 length is 16 residues. The CDR3 bases are TGTGCCAGCAGCGTCTCTCCCGGGACAGGGGTCTACGAGCAGTACTTC. As protein: CASSVSPGTGVYEQYF. Full variable domain (outside the CDR3, taken from reference TRBV7-9 and TRBJ2-7): DTGVSQNPRHKITKRGQNVTFRCDPISEHNRLYWYRQTLGQGPEFLTYFQNEAQLEKSRLLSDRFSAERPKGSFSTLEIQRTEQGDSAMYLCASSVSPGTGVYEQYFGPGTRLTVT.

V gene TRBV29-1 combines with J gene TRBJ2-5, with D possibly matching TRBD2 (6 bases). V was trimmed by 7 bases and J by 3 bases, leaving 15 bases between them. From germline, CDR1 is SQVTM and CDR2 ANQGSEA. There are 13 residues in the CDR3. The CDR3 nucleotides read TGCAGCGGACATCTGGAGGGAAAAGAGACCCAGTACTTC. Its protein product is CSGHLEGKETQYF.

The V and J genes are TRBV7-2 and TRBJ1-5, with no clear D. With 1 base removed from V and 7 bases from J, the gap between germline ends came to 8 bases. From germline, CDR1 is SGHTA and CDR2 FQGNSA. The CDR3 runs to 13 residues. The CDR3 loop reads CASSLGGEQPQHF. The CDR3 nucleotides are TGTGCCAGCAGCTTAGGCGGGGAACAGCCCCAGCATTTT. Full variable domain (outside the CDR3, taken from reference TRBV7-2 and TRBJ1-5): GAGVSQSPSNKVTEKGKDVELRCDPISGHTALYWYRQSLGQGLEFLIYFQGNSAPDKSGLPSDRFSAERTGGSVSTLTIQRTQQEDSAVYLCASSLGGEQPQHFGDGTRLSIL.

This rearrangement joins TRBV28 to TRBJ2-1; 7 bases are shared with TRBD2. The CDR3 spans 17 residues. Trimming cost V 3 bases and J 2 bases; bases outside gene matches: 10. CDR1 is MDHEN, CDR2 SYDVKM, per germline. The CDR3 DNA sequence: TGTGCCAGCAGTTTTCTTGCGGGAGAAGGAACCTACAATGAGCAGTTCTTC. This translates into CASSFLAGEGTYNEQFF.

This clonotype was counted only a few times. V gene TRBV5-1 combines with J gene TRBJ1-5; D gene ambiguous. Trimming shortened V by 0 bases and J by 5 bases, and 9 bases separated the two germline ends. The germline CDR1 and CDR2 sequences are SGHRS and YFSETQ. This CDR3 has 14 amino acids. CDR3 amino acids: CASSLDSGDQPQHF. CDR3 DNA: TGCGCCAGCAGCTTGGATTCTGGGGATCAGCCCCAGCATTTT.

CDR3: CASSYVGGWQNTGELFF. Written as DNA, the CDR3 is TGTGCCAGCAGTTACGTCGGGGGGTGGCAGAACACCGGGGAGCTGTTTTTT. The V call is TRBV6-5, the J call TRBJ2-2; TRBD2 matches at 7 bases. CDR3 length equals 17 residues. V lost 2 bases to trimming and J lost 1 base; unmatched junction nucleotides: 7. Germline CDR1 and CDR2: MNHEY and SVGAGI.

The sample holds a few counts of this clonotype. The chain is built from TRBV28 and TRBJ2-2; D gene unclear. CDR3 length equals 15 residues. Germline values: CDR1 MDHEN, CDR2 SYDVKM. The ends were cut back, 2 bases at V and 2 bases at J, with 9 bases in the middle. The CDR3 DNA sequence: TGTGCCAGCAGTTTACCGCAGTCAAACACCGGGGAGCTGTTTTTT. Protein product: CASSLPQSNTGELFF.

This clonotype turned up a few times. The chain employs TRBV12-3 or TRBV12-4 and TRBJ1-2, with 7 positions matching TRBD1. The trim removed 4 bases at V and 7 bases at J, leaving 9 bases unmatched. The CDR3 length is 14 residues. The CDR3 DNA reads TGTGCCAGCAGTTCCACAGGGGCCTCGGGTGGCTACACCTTC. Its translation: CASSSTGASGGYTF.

This clonotype was observed a few times. The V call is TRBV12-3 or TRBV12-4, the J call TRBJ2-7; perhaps TRBD1 as D (5 bases). The CDR3 is 14 amino acids. Trimming stripped 3 bases from V and 1 base from J, with 10 bases between. The CDR3 loop is CASSLQGMSYEQYF. Here the CDR3 DNA reads TGTGCCAGCAGTTTGCAGGGAATGTCCTACGAGCAGTACTTC.